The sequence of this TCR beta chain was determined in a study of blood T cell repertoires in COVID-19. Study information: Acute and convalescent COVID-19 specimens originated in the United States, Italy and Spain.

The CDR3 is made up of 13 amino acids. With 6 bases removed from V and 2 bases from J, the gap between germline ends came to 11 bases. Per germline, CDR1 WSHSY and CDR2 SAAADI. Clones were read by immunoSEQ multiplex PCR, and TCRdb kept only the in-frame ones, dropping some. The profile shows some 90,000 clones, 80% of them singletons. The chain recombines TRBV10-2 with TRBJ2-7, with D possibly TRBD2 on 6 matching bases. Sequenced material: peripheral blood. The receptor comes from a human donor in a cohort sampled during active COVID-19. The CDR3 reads CASRGDSPYEQYF. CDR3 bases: TGCGCCAGCAGGGGGGACTCACCCTACGAGCAGTACTTC.